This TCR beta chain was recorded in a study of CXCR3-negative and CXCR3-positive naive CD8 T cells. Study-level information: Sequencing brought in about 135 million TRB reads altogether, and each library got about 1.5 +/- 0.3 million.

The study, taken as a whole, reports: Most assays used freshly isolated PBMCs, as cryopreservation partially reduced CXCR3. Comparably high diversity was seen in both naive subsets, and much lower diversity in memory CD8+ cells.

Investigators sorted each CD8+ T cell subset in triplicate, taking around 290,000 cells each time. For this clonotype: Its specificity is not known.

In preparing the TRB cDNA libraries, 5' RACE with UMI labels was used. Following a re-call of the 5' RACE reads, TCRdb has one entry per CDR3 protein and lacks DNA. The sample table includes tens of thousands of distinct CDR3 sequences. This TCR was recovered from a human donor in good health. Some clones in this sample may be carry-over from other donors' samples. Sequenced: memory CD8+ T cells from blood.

The CDR3 spells CASSLGAVSFTPYNEQFF. The chain has TRBV5-1 and TRBJ2-1; TCRdb gives TRBD2 as the D gene, but with no DNA this cannot be confirmed. CDR1 and CDR2 from the germline V gene are SGHRS and YFSETQ. This CDR3 spans 18 amino acids. The full variable domain, with the rest looked up from reference TRBV5-1 and TRBJ2-1, is KAGVTQTPRYLIKTRGQQVTLSCSPISGHRSVSWYQQTPGQGLQFLFEYFSETQRNKGNFPGRFSGRQFSNSRSEMNVSTLELGDSALYLCASSLGAVSFTPYNEQFFGPGTRLTVL.